This entry describes one TCR beta chain. The CDR3 length is 13 residues. Germline V gives CDR1 SGHAT, CDR2 FQNNGV. Trimming removed 1 base from V and 4 bases from J, with 7 bases in between. Per the authors' pipeline: Cell counts per sample came from amplifying reference gene primers. Profiled with immunoSEQ multiplex PCR; TCRdb holds only in-frame clones, not every one. V and J calls and clone size are given by that table; D and trimming were obtained from the DNA. The sample consists of about 190,000 clones, less than 85% of them appearing once. This sample is part of a study of blood T cell repertoires in COVID-19. Whole-study context: The study drew acute and convalescent COVID-19 samples from the United States, Italy and Spain. Nucleic acid was either cDNA or gDNA, and it came from T cells, B-cell-depleted T cells, or PBMCs.

V is TRBV11-2 and J is TRBJ2-5; weak D call: TRBD1 (5 bases). The material sequenced was peripheral blood. The receptor's source is a woman between 50 and 59 years old with acute or convalescent COVID-19. CDR3 in amino acids: CASSLGQSETQYF. The CDR3 DNA reads TGTGCCAGCAGCTTAGGACAGTCAGAGACCCAGTACTTC.